The 7 T cell receptor beta chains below come from one sample, sequenced in a study of patients and donors after allogeneic stem cell transplantation (dated by TCRdb to the early 2020s). The method was RT-PCR. The sequencer was a NextSeq 550. TCRdb applied fastp at Q25 and MiXCR to the public reads, then kept only in-frame beta chains. Rows matching on CDR3 protein sequence are summarized as one entry with the most common DNA and genes. The sample yields about 150,000 distinct CDR3 sequences; about two fifths were counted once. The biggest ten clones account for 50% to 65% of the sample. The sequencing sample was made of blood, either unsorted or a sorted T cell fraction (not recorded which). The receptors derive from a human donor who was either an allogeneic HSCT recipient or a stem cell or donor lymphocyte infusion donor (not recorded which). It is not recorded whose cells these are; they may come from a transplant donor.

This clonotype was observed a handful of times. The rearrangement joins TRBV7-9 to TRBJ1-2, with D possibly TRBD1 on 5 matching bases. The CDR3 spans 13 residues. Trimming pared 7 bases from V and 4 bases from J, leaving 13 bases between. Germline CDR1 and CDR2: SEHNR and FQNEAQ (reference sequence). DNA for the CDR3: TGTGCCAGCACCCCCACAGGTTCCTATGGCTACACCTTC. Encoded protein: CASTPTGSYGYTF.

CDR3 sequence reads: CASRPGTSGHNEQFF. Written as DNA, the CDR3 is TGTGCCAGCAGACCTGGGACTAGCGGCCACAATGAGCAGTTCTTC. The chain uses TRBV12-3 or TRBV12-4 and TRBJ2-1; the match to TRBD2 covers 11 bases. The CDR3 length is 15 residues. V shed 6 bases and J 5 bases; nucleotides not matched to a gene: 6.

The chain uses TRBV27 and TRBJ1-1; D perhaps matches TRBD1 (5 bases). The CDR3 is made up of 14 amino acids. The V gene lost 2 bases and the J gene lost 5 bases, with 12 bases spanning the gap. Germline V CDR1 and CDR2: MNHEY, SMNVEV (reference sequence). The DNA for the CDR3 is TGTGCCAGCAGTTTAAGTCAGGGATGGACTGAAGCTTTCTTT. This encodes CASSLSQGWTEAFF.

This chain links TRBV12-3 or TRBV12-4 with TRBJ1-2; 10 bases fit TRBD1. CDR3 length: 15 residues. The V segment lost 1 base and the J segment 7 bases; nucleotides outside the gene matches: 6. CDR3 sequence reads: CASSLVPGTGVGYTF. In DNA form, the CDR3 reads TGTGCCAGCAGTTTAGTTCCCGGGACAGGGGTTGGCTACACCTTC.

V gene TRBV10-3 combines with J gene TRBJ1-5; D is perhaps TRBD1 (5 bases). The CDR3 length is 12 residues. Germline loops: CDR1 ENHRY, CDR2 SYGVKD. V lost 8 bases to trimming and J lost 6 bases, with 11 bases between them. The CDR3 region has the DNA TGTGCCATCGGGCAGGGACGTCAGCCCCAGCATTTT. Translation gives CAIGQGRQPQHF.

This chain's CDR3 is CASSPGQGPYEQYV. The CDR3 bases are TGTGCCAGCAGTCCCGGACAGGGGCCCTACGAGCAGTACGTC. The chain couples TRBV28 to TRBJ2-7, with 9 bases fitting TRBD1. Trimming removed 5 bases from V and 2 bases from J; junction bases left unmatched: 4. The V gene's germline CDR1 is MDHEN and CDR2 SYDVKM. The CDR3 has 14 amino acids.

As concerns this clonotype: A much larger clone differs from this one at a single base, so this may be a read error. The gene calls are TRBV27 and TRBJ1-1; tentatively, D is TRBD1 (6 bases). CDR1 is MNHEY and CDR2 is SMNVEV in the germline V gene (reference sequence). Trimming removed 7 bases at V and 0 bases at J, with 21 bases between. CDR3 length: 17 residues. Here the CDR3 DNA reads TGTGCCAGCACTACCCGGGGGCTAAATGCCTTGAACACTGAAGCTTTCTTT. It encodes CASTTRGLNALNTEAFF.